This T cell receptor (beta chain) derives from a study of blood T cell repertoires in COVID-19. Study-level background: Collection of acute and convalescent COVID-19 samples took place in the United States, Italy and Spain. The analysed material was cDNA or gDNA that came from T cells, B-cell-depleted T cells, or PBMCs.

Source study methods: Estimation of nucleated cell counts was performed using reference gene primer amplification. Clones were sequenced by immunoSEQ multiplex PCR, and TCRdb holds only the in-frame ones, with some missing. Clone size and the V and J calls come from that table; the DNA yielded D and trimming. This sample has roughly 140,000 clones, with approximately 84% found just once. The junction had 4 bases not matched to a gene; V was cut back by 6 bases and J by 5 bases. The CDR3 loop spans 14 amino acids. Looked up from germline, CDR1 is SGHNT and CDR2 is YYREEE (reference sequence). V usage is TRBV5-4 and J usage is TRBJ2-2, with TRBD1 matching 10 bases. This TCR was sampled from a human donor in a cohort sampled during active COVID-19. Sequences were obtained from peripheral blood. The CDR3 protein is CASTRTGGTGELFF. CDR3 DNA: TGTGCCAGCACCCGGACAGGGGGAACCGGGGAGCTGTTTTTT. Complete variable domain (other parts from reference TRBV5-4 and TRBJ2-2): ETGVTQSPTHLIKTRGQQVTLRCSSQSGHNTVSWYQQALGQGPQFIFQYYREEENGRGNFPPRFSGLQFPNYSSELNVNALELDDSALYLCASTRTGGTGELFFGEGSRLTVL.